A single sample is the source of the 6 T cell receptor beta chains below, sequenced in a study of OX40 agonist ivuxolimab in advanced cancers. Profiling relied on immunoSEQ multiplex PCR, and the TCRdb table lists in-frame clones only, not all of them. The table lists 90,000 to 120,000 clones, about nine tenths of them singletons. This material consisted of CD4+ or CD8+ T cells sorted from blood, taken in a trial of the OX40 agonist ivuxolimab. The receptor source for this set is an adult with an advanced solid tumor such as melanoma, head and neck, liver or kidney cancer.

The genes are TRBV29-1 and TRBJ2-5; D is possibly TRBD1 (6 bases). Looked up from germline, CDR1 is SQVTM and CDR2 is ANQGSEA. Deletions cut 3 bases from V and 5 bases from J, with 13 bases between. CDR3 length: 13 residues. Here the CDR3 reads CSVDLWGRETQYF. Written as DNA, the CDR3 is TGCAGCGTTGACCTATGGGGGCGGGAGACCCAGTACTTC.

CDR3 in amino acids: CASSFVGSGTDTQYF. The DNA of the CDR3 is TGTGCCAGCAGTTTCGTGGGGAGTGGCACAGATACGCAGTATTTT. The V call is TRBV28, the J call TRBJ2-3, with D perhaps TRBD2 (5 bases). The CDR3 length is 15 residues. CDR1 is MDHEN and CDR2 is SYDVKM in the germline V gene. V dropped 3 bases and J dropped 1 base, with 11 bases sitting between them.

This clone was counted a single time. CDR3 residues: CASSLTGSPGDGYTF. For the CDR3, the DNA is TGTGCCAGCAGCTTAACCGGGTCCCCCGGGGATGGCTACACCTTC. This chain joins TRBV7-9 and TRBJ1-2; D is undetermined. CDR1 and CDR2 (germline): SEHNR, FQNEAQ (reference sequence). V gave up 2 bases and J gave up 6 bases, with 16 bases separating them. The CDR3 consists of 15 residues. The variable domain in full, completed from reference TRBV7-9 and TRBJ1-2, reads DTGVSQNPRHKITKRGQNVTFRCDPISEHNRLYWYRQTLGQGPEFLTYFQNEAQLEKSRLLSDRFSAERPKGSFSTLEIQRTEQGDSAMYLCASSLTGSPGDGYTFGSGTRLTVV.

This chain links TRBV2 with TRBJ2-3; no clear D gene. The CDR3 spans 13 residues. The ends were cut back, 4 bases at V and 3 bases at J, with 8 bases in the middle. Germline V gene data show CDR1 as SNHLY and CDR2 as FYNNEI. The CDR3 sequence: CASSALGTDTQYF. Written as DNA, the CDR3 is TGTGCCAGCAGTGCCCTGGGGACAGATACGCAGTATTTT.

The chain's CDR3 is CASKRGTGMTNQPQHF. The CDR3 DNA reads as TGTGCCAGCAAGAGAGGGACAGGGATGACCAATCAGCCCCAGCATTTT. J is TRBJ1-5 and V is TRBV7-8; 9 positions agree with TRBD1. V was clipped by 7 bases and J by 3 bases; unmatched bases: 10. The CDR3 has 16 residues. Germline V gene data show CDR1 as SGHVS and CDR2 as FQNEAQ.

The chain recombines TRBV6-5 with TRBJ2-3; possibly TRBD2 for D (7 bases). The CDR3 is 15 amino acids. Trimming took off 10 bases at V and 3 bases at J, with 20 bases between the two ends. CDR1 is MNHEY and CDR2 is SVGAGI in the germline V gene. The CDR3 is CANPDRRTSTDTQYF. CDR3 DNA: TGTGCCAACCCGGACAGACGGACTAGTACAGATACGCAGTATTTT.